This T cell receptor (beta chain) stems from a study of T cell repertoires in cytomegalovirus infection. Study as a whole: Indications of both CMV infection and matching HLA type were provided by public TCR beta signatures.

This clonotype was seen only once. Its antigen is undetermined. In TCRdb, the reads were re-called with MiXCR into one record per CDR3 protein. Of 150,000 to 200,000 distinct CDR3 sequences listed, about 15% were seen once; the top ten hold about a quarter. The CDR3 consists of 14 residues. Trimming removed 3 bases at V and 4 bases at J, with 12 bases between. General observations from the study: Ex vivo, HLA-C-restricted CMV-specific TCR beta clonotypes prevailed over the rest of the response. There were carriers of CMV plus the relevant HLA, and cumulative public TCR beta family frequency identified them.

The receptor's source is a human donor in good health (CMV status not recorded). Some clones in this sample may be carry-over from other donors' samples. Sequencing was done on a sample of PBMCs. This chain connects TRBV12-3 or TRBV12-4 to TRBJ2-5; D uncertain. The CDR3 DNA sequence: TGTGCCAGCAGTTTTGTGGCGACGGGAGAGACCCAGTACTTC. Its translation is CASSFVATGETQYF.